This T cell receptor (beta chain) was obtained from a study of CD8+ T cells in alopecia areata. For the study at large: Tofacitinib therapy took 6 to 18 months; 6 months off drug came after. Study-level results: Among the top 100, expanded CD8+ clones were significantly decreased by tofacitinib, as was scalp clonality.

A note on this clone: Its antigen is undetermined.

cDNA prepared by RNA extraction and subsequent reverse transcription served as the template for sequencing. Method: immunoSEQ multiplex PCR; TCRdb's copy keeps in-frame clones and lacks some. The sample has more than 130,000 clones, approximately 80% seen once. Per the germline V gene, CDR1 is SEHNR and CDR2 is FQNEAQ (reference sequence). J lost 1 base, V lost 10 bases, and 7 bases had no gene match. The CDR3 has 13 amino acids. Treatment noted: oral pan-JAK inhibitor, 5-10 mg twice daily. The material sequenced was CD8+ T cells sorted from blood, taken at week 4, from a patient treated with tofacitinib. The chain carries TRBV7-9 and TRBJ2-7, with TRBD2 matching over 7 bases. The source of this sequence is a human donor with alopecia areata. The CDR3: CATEGLSSYEQYF. CDR3 sequence (DNA): TGTGCCACTGAGGGACTATCTTCCTACGAGCAGTACTTC.